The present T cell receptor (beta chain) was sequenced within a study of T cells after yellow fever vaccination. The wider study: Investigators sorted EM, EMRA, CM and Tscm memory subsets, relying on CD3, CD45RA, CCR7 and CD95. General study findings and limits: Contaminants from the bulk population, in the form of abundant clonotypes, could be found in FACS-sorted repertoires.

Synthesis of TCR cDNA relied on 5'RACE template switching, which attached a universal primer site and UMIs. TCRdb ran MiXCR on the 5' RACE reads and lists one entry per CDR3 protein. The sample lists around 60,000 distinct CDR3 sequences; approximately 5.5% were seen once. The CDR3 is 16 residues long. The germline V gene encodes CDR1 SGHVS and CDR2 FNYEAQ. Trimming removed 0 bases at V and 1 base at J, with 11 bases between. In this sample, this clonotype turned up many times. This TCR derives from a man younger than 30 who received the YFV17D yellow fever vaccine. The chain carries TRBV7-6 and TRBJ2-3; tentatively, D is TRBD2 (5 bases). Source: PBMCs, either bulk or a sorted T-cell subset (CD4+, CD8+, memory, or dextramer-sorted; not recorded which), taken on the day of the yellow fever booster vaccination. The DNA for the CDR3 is TGTGCCAGCAGCTTAGCTGGCGGGTCCGGCACAGATACGCAGTATTTT. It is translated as CASSLAGGSGTDTQYF.